The 6 T cell receptor beta chains below come from one sample, sequenced in a study of blood T cell repertoires in COVID-19. Clones were sequenced by immunoSEQ multiplex PCR, and TCRdb holds only the in-frame ones, with some missing. The repertoire holds approximately 140,000 clones, with less than 90% as singletons. Sequencing was carried out using PBMCs or T cells enriched from blood (not recorded which). The receptors were sampled from a woman in her forties or fifties who had been exposed to COVID-19.

Worth noting for this clone: This CDR3 fails to terminate in the conserved phenylalanine or tryptophan, so it likely reflects a read error. No DNA is shown, since the ends of the CDR3 on it are uncertain; the CDR3 is the one TCRdb lists. The J gene is TRBJ1-5, the V gene TRBV4-3; whether TRBD1, the table's D call, matches the DNA was not checked. The CDR3 totals 13 residues, both ends included. The germline V gene encodes CDR1 LGHNA and CDR2 YSLEER. CDR3 protein: CASSQATGGQSAL.

The rearrangement links TRBV11-2 to TRBJ2-1, with D perhaps matching TRBD1 (5 bases). The CDR3 has 15 residues. From germline, CDR1 is SGHAT and CDR2 FQNNGV. Trimming shortened V by 0 bases and J by 6 bases, and 12 bases separated the two germline ends. The CDR3: CASSLEPRQTNEQFF. The CDR3 nucleotides read TGTGCCAGCAGCTTAGAGCCCCGACAGACCAATGAGCAGTTCTTC.

V gene TRBV10-3 combines with J gene TRBJ1-1; maybe TRBD1 (6 bases). There are 14 residues in the CDR3. Deletions cut 2 bases from V and 7 bases from J, with 14 bases between. CDR1 is ENHRY and CDR2 is SYGVKD in the germline V gene. The chain's CDR3 is CAISELRQDHEAFF. CDR3 DNA sequence: TGTGCCATCAGTGAGCTGCGACAGGACCATGAAGCTTTCTTT.

V is TRBV6-2 or TRBV6-3 and J is TRBJ2-5; no reliable D call. Germline-derived CDR1 and CDR2 are MNHEY and SVGEGT. The ends were cut back, 5 bases at V and 7 bases at J, with 8 bases in the middle. The CDR3 spans 11 residues. This chain's CDR3 is CASSLVRTQYF. The CDR3, as DNA: TGTGCCAGCAGTCTGGTGCGGACCCAGTACTTC.

The chain carries TRBV5-4 and TRBJ2-2; maybe TRBD1 (6 bases). The length of the CDR3 is 14 residues. Germline-derived CDR1 and CDR2 are SGHNT and YYREEE (reference sequence). Trimming cost V 4 bases and J 4 bases, with 11 bases left between them. The chain's CDR3 is CASSDTGPTGELFF. The DNA for the CDR3 is TGTGCCAGCAGCGATACAGGGCCCACCGGGGAGCTGTTTTTT.

The chain joins TRBV5-1 to TRBJ2-7; D remains ambiguous. V was shortened by 6 bases and J by 6 bases, with 13 bases between the two germline ends. The CDR3 covers 12 residues. CDR1 and CDR2 (germline): SGHRS, YFSETQ. For the CDR3, the DNA is TGCGCCAGCAACCCCGCCCCGCGCGAGCAGTACTTC. As protein: CASNPAPREQYF. The complete variable domain, with remaining parts taken from reference TRBV5-1 and TRBJ2-7, reads KAGVTQTPRYLIKTRGQQVTLSCSPISGHRSVSWYQQTPGQGLQFLFEYFSETQRNKGNFPGRFSGRQFSNSRSEMNVSTLELGDSALYLCASNPAPREQYFGPGTRLTVT.